This entry describes one T cell receptor beta chain. V was clipped by 4 bases and J by 7 bases; unmatched bases: 9. CDR1 is LNHDA and CDR2 is SQIVND in the germline V gene (reference sequence). The CDR3 is made up of 15 amino acids. The data were taken from a study of cytomegalovirus exposure and HLA in healthy donors. The PCR used 60 Vbeta and 13 Jbeta primers. In the authors' workflow: Counted up in a later analysis, unique TCR beta chains came to some 82 million, with some 9.9 million shared. Measured with immunoSEQ multiplex PCR; TCRdb has only the in-frame clones, and not every one. V and J calls and clone size are copied from that table; D and trimming were computed from the DNA. Its table records under 150,000 clones.

The clonotype originates from a man aged 35-49 years in good health and CMV-seronegative. The V call is TRBV19, the J call TRBJ1-2; 10 nucleotides match TRBD1. Sequencing was done on a sample of PBMCs. The CDR3 reads CASSNPTGGKFGYTF. The CDR3, as DNA: TGTGCCAGTAGTAACCCGACAGGGGGCAAATTTGGCTACACCTTC.